Listed below are T cell receptor beta chains from one sample, sequenced in a study of CD8+ T cells in alopecia areata. The data were produced by immunoSEQ multiplex PCR, yet TCRdb's version contains in-frame clones alone and is incomplete. The table lists about 140,000 clones, approximately 49% of them singletons, with over 0.85% in the top ten. Sequencing was performed on CD4+ T cells sorted from blood, taken at week 0. These receptors all stem from a human donor with alopecia areata. CDR3s include the opening cysteine and the closing phenylalanine or tryptophan. A D gene is named only where the DNA matches it firmly. Clone size is shown for a subset of rows, as once, few, many or a class of expanded clone.

D,J,length,size,V,DNA,CDR3
NA,TRBJ2-1,14,few,TRBV6-5,TGTGCCAGCAGTTACACCTTGACCTACAATGAGCAGTTCTTC,CASSYTLTYNEQFF
NA,TRBJ2-1,13,few,TRBV6-1,TGTGCCAGCAGTTCTCGGGGACACAATGAGCAGTTCTTC,CASSSRGHNEQFF
NA,TRBJ2-6,15,NA,TRBV5-6,TGTGCCAGCAGCGGACAGACCTCTGGGGCCAACGTCCTGACTTTC,CASSGQTSGANVLTF
NA,TRBJ1-2,13,few,TRBV30,TGTGCCTGGAGTTCAGTGGCGGGCTATGGCTACACCTTC,CAWSSVAGYGYTF
NA,TRBJ1-1,13,few,TRBV5-1,TGCGCCAGCAGCTTCATAAGGAACACTGAAGCTTTCTTT,CASSFIRNTEAFF
NA,TRBJ1-2,14,NA,TRBV9,TGTGCCAGCAGCGGAAGGACGGGGAACTATGGCTACACCTTC,CASSGRTGNYGYTF
NA,TRBJ1-1,12,NA,TRBV29-1,TGCAGCGTTGCTCGAGGGAATGTTGGTGCTTTCTTT,CSVARGNVGAFF
NA,TRBJ1-2,14,NA,TRBV11-2,TGTGCCAGCAGCTTAGGGAACGGAAATTATGGCTACACCTTC,CASSLGNGNYGYTF
TRBD1,TRBJ1-2,16,NA,TRBV2,TGTGCCAGCAGTGAATTGGGACAGGGTGGATTGTATGGCTACACCTTC,CASSELGQGGLYGYTF
TRBD1,TRBJ1-4,15,NA,TRBV30,TGTGCCTGGAGTACCGCCGGGACAGGGGGGGAAAAACTGTTTTTT,CAWSTAGTGGEKLFF
NA,TRBJ2-3,13,NA,TRBV18,TGTGCCAGCTCACCCCGGGAGCTGGATACGCAGTATTTT,CASSPRELDTQYF
NA,TRBJ1-1,13,NA,TRBV5-1,TGCGCCAGCAGCTTGGTCGTGAACACTGAAGCTTTCTTT,CASSLVVNTEAFF
NA,TRBJ1-5,14,NA,TRBV30,TGTGCCTGGAGTGTCGGGCTCCCCGAGGGGCCCCAGCATTTT,CAWSVGLPEGPQHF
TRBD1,TRBJ2-2,16,medium-sized,TRBV25-1,TGTGCCAGCAGTGCCTTCGGGGGGACAGGGACCGGGGAGCTGTTTTTT,CASSAFGGTGTGELFF
NA,TRBJ2-5,13,once,TRBV15,TGTGCCACCAGCAGAGATCCTCGGGGGACCCAGTACTTC,CATSRDPRGTQYF
NA,TRBJ1-1,13,NA,TRBV30,TGTGCCTGGAGTGCATCCCAAAACACTGAAGCTTTCTTT,CAWSASQNTEAFF
NA,TRBJ2-7,11,NA,TRBV30,TGTGCCCGCGGGGACTTCTACGAGCAGTACTTC,CARGDFYEQYF
NA,TRBJ2-1,12,NA,TRBV29-1,TGCAGCGTTGTACTAGGGGTCAATGAGCAGTTCTTC,CSVVLGVNEQFF
NA,TRBJ1-5,13,few,TRBV2,TGTGCCAGCAAACCAGGGGAAAATCAGCCCCAGCATTTT,CASKPGENQPQHF
NA,TRBJ2-3,10,NA,TRBV30,TGTGCCTCATCACGAGATACGCAGTATTTT,CASSRDTQYF
NA,TRBJ2-1,14,once,TRBV19,TGTGCCAGTAGTGTGACAGGGGAGGGAAATGAGCAGTTCTTC,CASSVTGEGNEQFF
NA,TRBJ2-2,17,NA,TRBV4-3,TGCGCCAGCAGCCCCCCGGGGCCTCCCAAGGGATCCGGGGAGCTGTTTTTT,CASSPPGPPKGSGELFF
TRBD1,TRBJ2-7,13,NA,TRBV29-1,TGCAGCGTTGCGGGACAGACACCTGGCGAGCAGTACTTC,CSVAGQTPGEQYF
NA,TRBJ2-7,12,NA,TRBV10-3,TGTGCCATCAGTGCTGGGGCCGGCGAGCAGTACTTC,CAISAGAGEQYF
NA,TRBJ2-3,13,NA,TRBV9,TGTGCCAGCAGCGTAGGGATCACAGATACGCAGTATTTT,CASSVGITDTQYF
NA,TRBJ2-3,15,NA,TRBV11-2,TGTGCCAGCAGCTTAGAGGGAGGAGGGAGGGATACGCAGTATTTT,CASSLEGGGRDTQYF
NA,TRBJ2-2,13,NA,TRBV9,TGTGCCAGCAAAGCGGCGAACACCGGGGAGCTGTTTTTT,CASKAANTGELFF
NA,TRBJ2-5,11,few,TRBV29-1,TGCAGCGATGGGGATCCGGAGACCCAGTACTTC,CSDGDPETQYF
TRBD1,TRBJ2-3,17,few,TRBV6-1,TGTGCCAGCAGTGAATCTAGGACAGGAGAATCTTGGGATACGCAGTATTTT,CASSESRTGESWDTQYF
NA,TRBJ2-5,14,few,TRBV5-6,TGTGCCAGCAGCTTGGGGCGCAGGGGAGAGACCCAGTACTTC,CASSLGRRGETQYF
NA,TRBJ2-7,12,NA,TRBV18,TGTGCCAGCTCACCGGCCGGCTACGAGCAGTACTTC,CASSPAGYEQYF
NA,TRBJ2-7,15,few,TRBV28,TGTGCCAGCAGTTTGACGGGCGGTAGCTCCTACGAGCAGTACTTC,CASSLTGGSSYEQYF
NA,TRBJ2-1,13,few,TRBV11-2,TGTGCCAGCAGCTTATCACTGGGGAATGAGCAGTTCTTC,CASSLSLGNEQFF
NA,TRBJ1-5,11,NA,TRBV19,TGTGCCAGTCAGTCGGGGCCAGCCCAGCATTTT,CASQSGPAQHF
NA,TRBJ2-5,13,few,TRBV29-1,TGCAGCGTTGAGGCCCAGGGGACGGAGACCCAGTACTTC,CSVEAQGTETQYF
TRBD2,TRBJ2-3,17,few,TRBV4-1,TGCGCCAGCAGCCAAAGTGTGGCGGGGGGAATCACAGATACGCAGTATTTT,CASSQSVAGGITDTQYF
NA,TRBJ2-6,17,few,TRBV5-1,TGCGCCAGCAGCTTGACACCCTCTACCACTGGGGCCAACGTCCTGACTTTC,CASSLTPSTTGANVLTF
NA,TRBJ2-2,15,NA,TRBV5-1,TGCGCCAGCAGCCCCGGGACCACGATGGGCGGGGAGCTGTTTTTT,CASSPGTTMGGELFF
NA,TRBJ2-7,13,NA,TRBV30,TGTGCCTGGAGTGCCTCCGGGACAAGCGAGCAGTACTTC,CAWSASGTSEQYF
TRBD1,TRBJ1-2,14,few,TRBV6-5,TGTGCCAGCAAACGGGACAGGAAGTCATATGGCTACACCTTC,CASKRDRKSYGYTF
TRBD2,TRBJ2-1,17,once,TRBV29-1,TGCAGCGTTGAAAAACTAGCGGGAGGGAGCTCCTACAATGAGCAGTTCTTC,CSVEKLAGGSSYNEQFF
NA,TRBJ2-7,15,NA,TRBV5-1,TGCGCCAGCAGCTTGAGATGGGCTAGCTCCTACGAGCAGTACTTC,CASSLRWASSYEQYF
NA,TRBJ2-1,13,NA,TRBV29-1,TGCAGCGTTGTCCAGGGCAGAAACAATGAGCAGTTCTTC,CSVVQGRNNEQFF
TRBD2,TRBJ2-1,14,NA,TRBV30,TGTGCCTGGAGTGTACGTAGCGGGTGGAATGAGCAGTTCTTC,CAWSVRSGWNEQFF
NA,TRBJ2-7,14,once,TRBV7-2,TGTGCCAGCAGCTACTACGGACTCCCTACCGAGCAGTACTTC,CASSYYGLPTEQYF
NA,TRBJ2-2,13,few,TRBV7-7,TGTGCTAGCAGCTCATGGGGAACCGGGGAGCTGTTTTTT,CASSSWGTGELFF
TRBD2,TRBJ2-1,15,few,TRBV29-1,TGCAGCGTTGCCGGCGTTAGCGGGAGGGGCAATGAGCAGTTCTTC,CSVAGVSGRGNEQFF
TRBD2,TRBJ2-1,14,few,TRBV30,TGTGCCTGGATGAGGGGACTAGCGGACAATGAGCAGTTCTTC,CAWMRGLADNEQFF
NA,TRBJ1-1,13,few,TRBV7-2,TGTGCCAGCAGCTTAGGACAGAACACTGAAGCTTTCTTT,CASSLGQNTEAFF
NA,TRBJ1-3,14,NA,TRBV11-2,TGTGCCAGCAGCTCGGGATCGGGGGGAAACACCATATATTTT,CASSSGSGGNTIYF
NA,TRBJ2-7,13,NA,TRBV25-1,TGTGCCAGCACCCGCCCGGGCTCCTACGAGCAGTACTTC,CASTRPGSYEQYF
NA,TRBJ1-3,15,few,TRBV6-5,TGTGCCAGCAGACAAACCGGGACTGGAGGAAACACCATATATTTT,CASRQTGTGGNTIYF
TRBD1,TRBJ1-2,15,NA,TRBV9,TGTGCCAGCAGCGAGACAGACAGGGGGCGGACTGGCTACACCTTC,CASSETDRGRTGYTF
NA,TRBJ2-4,15,NA,TRBV9,TGTGCCAGCAGCGTAGAGGGGATGGCCAAAAACATTCAGTACTTC,CASSVEGMAKNIQYF